This T cell receptor (beta chain) was recorded in a study of cytomegalovirus exposure and HLA in healthy donors. The primer mix had 60 Vbeta and 13 Jbeta primers. Produced via immunoSEQ multiplex PCR; TCRdb's table is partial and in-frame only. The sample has 150,000 to 200,000 clones, about 79% seen once. The V end lost 1 base, the J end lost 1 base, and 13 bases lay between the germline ends. The germline V gene encodes CDR1 MNHNS and CDR2 SASEGT. The CDR3 has 16 residues. This sequence joins TRBV6-1 and TRBJ2-5, with a tentative D call TRBD1 (5 bases). The clonotype was recovered from a man aged 45 to 65 in good health and CMV-seropositive. Sequencing used PBMCs. The CDR3 bases are TGTGCCAGCAGTGAAGAAGTATTGACAGTCCAAGAGACCCAGTACTTC. It encodes CASSEEVLTVQETQYF.